These 32 T cell receptor beta chains originate from one sample sequenced in a study of cytomegalovirus exposure and HLA in healthy donors. The study ran its PCR with 60 Vbeta and 13 Jbeta primers. The protocol was immunoSEQ multiplex PCR, while the TCRdb copy is restricted to in-frame clones and leaves out a portion. The sample has some 160,000 clones, around 72% seen once. Sample: PBMCs. The receptor source for this set is a woman in her thirties or forties in good health and CMV-seropositive.

This clone occurred a few times. This sequence joins TRBV6-6 and TRBJ2-1; D is uncertain. V was clipped by 5 bases and J by 10 bases, with 15 bases between them. Germline CDR1 MNHNY, CDR2 SVGAGI (reference sequence). The CDR3 has 13 residues. CDR3 DNA sequence: TGTGCCAGCAGTCTCCCTCCATTTGCGGAGCAGTTCTTC. The encoded protein is CASSLPPFAEQFF.

The chain joins TRBV15 to TRBJ2-7; D is possibly TRBD2 (7 bases). The CDR3 is made up of 14 amino acids. Per the germline V gene, CDR1 is LNHNV and CDR2 is YYDKDF (reference sequence). The V gene lost 1 base and the J gene lost 3 bases, with 10 bases spanning the gap. The CDR3 protein is CATSRVGGLYEQYF. The CDR3 nucleotides read TGTGCCACCAGCAGAGTGGGGGGGCTCTACGAGCAGTACTTC.

This sequence joins TRBV18 and TRBJ1-5; 8 bases are shared with TRBD1. The CDR3 totals 16 residues. Germline CDR1 and CDR2: KGHSH and LQKENI. V was pared by 4 bases and J by 1 base, with 6 bases of the junction left unmatched. The CDR3, as DNA: TGTGCCAGCTCACTCCAGGGGGCTGGAAGCAATCAGCCCCAGCATTTT. Translation gives CASSLQGAGSNQPQHF.

The genes are TRBV11-2 and TRBJ1-1; D is undetermined. The CDR3 is made up of 13 amino acids. Trimming removed 3 bases from V and 5 bases from J, with 10 bases in between. Germline assignment: CDR1 SGHAT and CDR2 FQNNGV. CDR3 nucleotides: TGTGCCAGCAGCTTTGAGGGTTGGACTGAAGCTTTCTTT. Amino acids: CASSFEGWTEAFF.

The rearrangement uses TRBV6-1 and TRBJ2-7, with 9 bases fitting TRBD1. This CDR3 contains 12 residues. The V and J ends lost 6 bases and 5 bases, in that order; junction bases with no gene match: 2. Germline lookup yields CDR1 MNHNS and CDR2 SASEGT. Written as DNA, the CDR3 is TGTGCCAGCAGCCGGGACAGGGACGAGCAGTACTTC. It is translated as CASSRDRDEQYF.

This chain uses TRBV5-1 with TRBJ2-7, with D perhaps TRBD1 (6 bases). Germline V gives CDR1 SGHRS, CDR2 YFSETQ. V lost 4 bases, J lost 3 bases, and 14 bases lay in between. This CDR3 contains 14 residues. CDR3 sequence: CASSPGTLVYEQYF. CDR3 bases: TGCGCCAGCAGCCCTGGGACACTGGTCTACGAGCAGTACTTC.

The chain employs TRBV19 and TRBJ1-5; TRBD1 agrees at 10 bases. CDR1 and CDR2 (germline): LNHDA, SQIVND (reference sequence). This CDR3 region has 13 residues. Losses at the gene ends were 7 bases for V and 6 bases for J; bases not matched to a gene: 3. Written as DNA, the CDR3 is TGTGCCAGTAATCGACAGGGGGCTCAGCCCCAGCATTTT. Encoded protein: CASNRQGAQPQHF.

V usage is TRBV18 and J usage is TRBJ1-2; D possibly corresponds to TRBD1 (5 bases). V lost 6 bases and J lost 0, with 17 bases in between. The CDR3 runs to 16 residues. Germline CDR1 and CDR2: KGHSH and LQKENI. The CDR3 bases are TGTGCCAGCTCCCCCACTGGCGGGGCAGCTAACTATGGCTACACCTTC. This gives the protein CASSPTGGAANYGYTF. The whole variable domain, remainder taken from reference TRBV18 and TRBJ1-2, is NAGVMQNPRHLVRRRGQEARLRCSPMKGHSHVYWYRQLPEEGLKFMVYLQKENIIDESGMPKERFSAEFPKEGPSILRIQQVVRGDSAAYFCASSPTGGAANYGYTFGSGTRLTVV.

This clone was seen a handful of times. The J gene is TRBJ2-7, the V gene TRBV28; tentatively, D is TRBD2 (6 bases). The CDR3 contains 14 residues. V dropped 3 bases and J dropped 6 bases, with 15 bases sitting between them. CDR1 and CDR2 (germline): MDHEN, SYDVKM. The CDR3: CASSLAARRGEQYF. CDR3 DNA sequence: TGTGCCAGCAGTTTGGCGGCCCGGCGGGGCGAGCAGTACTTC.

The rearrangement uses TRBV11-1 and TRBJ2-3; TRBD1 aligns across 9 bases. The CDR3 runs to 16 residues. Losses at the gene ends were 7 bases for V and 4 bases for J; bases not matched to a gene: 12. Germline V gives CDR1 SGHAT, CDR2 FQDESV (reference sequence). The CDR3 protein is CASTDIGGTGSDTQYF. The CDR3 DNA reads as TGTGCCAGCACGGATATAGGAGGGACAGGGTCAGATACGCAGTATTTT.

This clone was seen once. V is TRBV14 and J is TRBJ2-3; 7 bases are shared with TRBD2. The CDR3 covers 17 residues. Germline V gene data show CDR1 as SGHDN and CDR2 as FVKESK. The V gene end was trimmed by 0 bases and the J gene end by 2 bases; junction bases not matched to a gene: 8. CDR3 sequence: CASSQDAGRGITDTQYF. Here the CDR3 DNA reads TGTGCCAGCAGCCAAGATGCGGGGCGGGGGATCACAGATACGCAGTATTTT.

The V gene is TRBV30, the J gene TRBJ1-1; tentative D call: TRBD1 (6 bases). V lost 2 bases and J 11 bases, leaving 12 bases between the germline ends. The CDR3 sequence is 11 residues long. Germline V gene sequence: CDR1 GTSNPN, CDR2 SVGIG (reference sequence). CDR3 nucleotides: TGTGCCTGGAGTCGGGCAGGGGAGGCTTTCTTT. It is translated as CAWSRAGEAFF.

The chain has TRBV18 and TRBJ1-5; no reliable D call. Trimming pared 6 bases from V and 2 bases from J, leaving 17 bases between. The CDR3 runs to 16 residues. CDR1 and CDR2 from the germline V gene are KGHSH and LQKENI. This CDR3 reads CASSTSASGGNQPQHF. The CDR3, as DNA: TGTGCCAGCTCGACCTCTGCCAGCGGAGGCAATCAGCCCCAGCATTTT.

The V call is TRBV10-3, the J call TRBJ2-1; 7 bases fit TRBD2. This CDR3 is built from 13 residues. The junction had 0 bases not matched to a gene; V was cut back by 7 bases and J by 0 bases. CDR1 is ENHRY, CDR2 SYGVKD, per germline. CDR3 coding DNA: TGTGCCATCACTAGCGGCTCCTACAATGAGCAGTTCTTC. It codes for CAITSGSYNEQFF.

This CDR3 is CASSPHGGGETQYF. For the CDR3, the DNA is TGTGCCAGCAGCCCCCATGGGGGCGGGGAGACCCAGTACTTC. This chain joins TRBV7-2 and TRBJ2-5; TRBD1 might be the D (6 bases). The CDR3 runs 14 residues. V lost 5 bases and J 5 bases, leaving 15 bases between the germline ends. The germline gives CDR1 SGHTA, CDR2 FQGNSA.

The V gene is TRBV2, the J gene TRBJ1-1; D remains unclear. Trimming removed 10 bases from V and 2 bases from J, with 17 bases in between. CDR1 and CDR2 (germline): SNHLY, FYNNEI. The CDR3 has 14 amino acids. In DNA form, the CDR3 reads TGTGCCACCTCTGGTGAGATGCTAAACACTGAAGCTTTCTTT. Translating gives CATSGEMLNTEAFF.

The CDR3 DNA follows: TGCGCCAGCACCGAATCGGGAGACAGGGGGCAGGAAGAAGCTTTCTTT. It translates to CASTESGDRGQEEAFF. This chain uses TRBV5-1 with TRBJ1-1, with TRBD1 identical over 10 bases. The junction had 16 bases not matched to a gene; V was cut back by 6 bases and J by 8 bases. Germline V lookup: CDR1 SGHRS, CDR2 YFSETQ. The CDR3 loop spans 16 amino acids.

V usage is TRBV7-9 and J usage is TRBJ1-1, with 7 bases aligning to TRBD1. The germline CDR1 and CDR2 sequences are SEHNR and FQNEAQ (reference sequence). V dropped 5 bases and J dropped 7; count of bases not matched to a gene: 7. The CDR3 length is 13 residues. CDR3 in DNA: TGTGCCAGCAGCCTGCGACAGGGTAGTGAAGCTTTCTTT. Its translation: CASSLRQGSEAFF.

The J gene is TRBJ2-3, the V gene TRBV27; 11 bases match TRBD2. Unmatched junction bases numbered 3, after V lost 6 bases and J lost 1 base. The CDR3 extends over 15 amino acids. Germline V gene data show CDR1 as MNHEY and CDR2 as SMNVEV (reference sequence). The CDR3 is CASRELAGGTDTQYF. The CDR3 bases are TGTGCCAGCAGAGAACTAGCGGGGGGCACAGATACGCAGTATTTT.

The chain is built from TRBV2 and TRBJ2-2, with D unclear. The CDR3 contains 15 residues. The V gene's germline CDR1 is SNHLY and CDR2 FYNNEI. Trimming shortened V by 5 bases and J by 0 bases, and 10 bases separated the two germline ends. CDR3 protein: CASSPEASNTGELFF. The CDR3 region has the DNA TGTGCCAGCAGTCCCGAGGCCTCGAACACCGGGGAGCTGTTTTTT.

The rearrangement uses TRBV2 and TRBJ2-3, with 10 positions matching TRBD2. V was clipped by 5 bases and J by 3 bases; unmatched bases: 8. The CDR3 has 16 amino acids. Germline CDR1 and CDR2: SNHLY and FYNNEI. CDR3: CASSSSGGAITDTQYF. In DNA form, the CDR3 reads TGTGCCAGCAGTTCCAGCGGGGGGGCGATAACAGATACGCAGTATTTT.

The J gene is TRBJ1-5, the V gene TRBV2; D unresolved. CDR3 length: 13 amino acids. V lost 8 bases and J lost 5, with 13 bases in between. Per the germline V gene, CDR1 is SNHLY and CDR2 is FYNNEI. CDR3 amino acids: CASEADPYQPQHF. CDR3 in DNA: TGTGCCAGCGAGGCAGACCCATATCAGCCCCAGCATTTT.

The J gene is TRBJ2-1, the V gene TRBV29-1, with 7 bases aligning to TRBD2. In germline, CDR1 is SQVTM, CDR2 ANQGSEA. The CDR3 is made up of 14 amino acids. The J segment lost 7 bases and the V segment lost 6 bases, leaving 12 bases of the junction unmatched. This CDR3 is CSVEGLAVGNEQFF. DNA of the CDR3: TGCAGCGTCGAGGGGCTAGCGGTTGGGAATGAGCAGTTCTTC.

This chain connects TRBV5-1 to TRBJ1-1; 7 bases agree with TRBD1. CDR3 size: 14 residues. Germline CDR1 SGHRS, CDR2 YFSETQ. J gave up 3 bases and V 3 bases, and 5 bases lay outside the gene matches. The DNA for the CDR3 is TGCGCCAGCAGCTCCAACAGGGGAGACACTGAAGCTTTCTTT. Translation gives CASSSNRGDTEAFF. The full variable domain, completed using reference TRBV5-1 and TRBJ1-1, is KAGVTQTPRYLIKTRGQQVTLSCSPISGHRSVSWYQQTPGQGLQFLFEYFSETQRNKGNFPGRFSGRQFSNSRSEMNVSTLELGDSALYLCASSSNRGDTEAFFGQGTRLTVV.

The count of this clone is one. This chain connects TRBV29-1 to TRBJ1-1; D unclear. V gave up 4 bases and J gave up 1 base, with 7 bases separating them. Germline V gene sequence: CDR1 SQVTM, CDR2 ANQGSEA. This CDR3 spans 12 amino acids. CDR3 nucleotide sequence: TGCAGCGTTGTTGGGCGGAACACTGAAGCTTTCTTT. It yields the protein CSVVGRNTEAFF.

The table lists this clone with a few counts. The genes are TRBV9 and TRBJ2-7, with 8 bases that match TRBD1. With V trimmed by 0 bases and J by 4 bases, 3 bases remained unmatched. The CDR3 sequence is 14 residues long. Per the germline V gene, CDR1 is SGDLS and CDR2 is YYNGEE. This chain's CDR3 is CASSVGGQGYEQYF. The CDR3 DNA follows: TGTGCCAGCAGCGTAGGCGGACAGGGTTACGAGCAGTACTTC.

The rearrangement joins TRBV6-5 to TRBJ1-4; a possible D gene is TRBD1 (5 bases). The CDR3 contains 15 residues. CDR1 is MNHEY, CDR2 SVGAGI, per germline. The ends were cut back, 6 bases at V and 6 bases at J, with 17 bases in the middle. CDR3 amino acids: CASRDNSQQYEKLFF. CDR3 in DNA: TGTGCCAGCAGGGACAACTCACAGCAATATGAAAAACTGTTTTTT.

The V call is TRBV29-1, the J call TRBJ2-1, with 8 positions matching TRBD1. After removal of 7 bases from V and 8 bases from J, the junction contained 19 bases not matched to a gene. In germline, CDR1 is SQVTM, CDR2 ANQGSEA. The CDR3 length is 16 residues. The CDR3 region is CSAKGTQTDRAYEQFF. In DNA form, the CDR3 reads TGCAGCGCAAAGGGGACTCAAACGGACAGGGCGTATGAGCAGTTCTTC.

The chain is built from TRBV7-3 and TRBJ2-7, with D possibly TRBD2 on 7 matching bases. V dropped 5 bases and J dropped 4 bases, with 18 bases sitting between them. CDR1 and CDR2 (germline): SGHTA, FQGTGA. The CDR3 is 15 amino acids. CDR3 bases: TGTGCCAGCAGCACGCGAGGGGGGGGGCAGTACGAGCAGTACTTC. Amino acids: CASSTRGGGQYEQYF.

In its sample, this clone was seen once. CDR3 nucleotides: TGTGCCAGCAGCCATGGGCGGGGGGGCCTCTACAATGAGCAGTTCTTC. This gives the protein CASSHGRGGLYNEQFF. V and J are TRBV4-2 and TRBJ2-1; 9 bases match TRBD2. Per germline, CDR1 LGHNA and CDR2 YNFKEQ. CDR3 size: 16 residues. J gave up 3 bases and V 3 bases, and 6 bases lay outside the gene matches.

The rearrangement uses TRBV4-1 and TRBJ1-3, with 8 positions matching TRBD1. The CDR3 runs to 15 residues. V trimming: 3 bases; J trimming: 3 bases; junction bases outside the gene matches: 4. Germline CDR1 is MGHRA and CDR2 is YSYEKL. The CDR3 DNA reads TGCGCCAGCAGCCAGGGGACAGGTGGTGGAAACACCATATATTTT. Its protein is CASSQGTGGGNTIYF.

The rearrangement joins TRBV28 to TRBJ1-2; 8 bases match TRBD1. Germline CDR1 MDHEN, CDR2 SYDVKM. The CDR3 is 14 residues long. V lost 6 bases and J lost 6; bases outside the gene matches: 9. For the CDR3, the DNA is TGTGCCAGCAGCATACAGGGGGAGCGTGATGGCTACACCTTC. Its translation: CASSIQGERDGYTF.